One and the same sample provided the 12 T cell receptor beta chains below, sequenced in a study of shared clonotypes between healthy human individuals. Sequenced by immunoSEQ multiplex PCR; TCRdb stores in-frame clones only, minus some. The repertoire consists of about 2.1 million clones, with roughly 95% occurring once and the leading ten covering roughly 1.7%. Naive CD8 cells, CD45RO-negative and positively selected for CCR7, excluded terminally differentiated effector memory CD45RA+ cells. Sequencing was done on a sample of naive CD8+ T cells from PBMCs. The receptors come from a man aged 18 to 29 in good health. Some clones in this sample may be carry-over from other donors' samples.

The CDR3 loop is CATSRGWAGSTDTQYF. CDR3 DNA: TGTGCCACCAGCAGAGGATGGGCGGGAAGCACAGATACGCAGTATTTT. The V and J genes are TRBV15 and TRBJ2-3; D is possibly TRBD2 (6 bases). Germline V CDR1 and CDR2: LNHNV, YYDKDF (reference sequence). This CDR3 is built from 16 residues. V shed 1 base and J shed 0 bases, with 11 bases lying between them. Variable domain in full (rest from reference TRBV15 and TRBJ2-3): DAMVIQNPRYQVTQFGKPVTLSCSQTLNHNVMYWYQQKSSQAPKLLFHYYDKDFNNEADTPDNFQSRRPNTSFCFLDIRSPGLGDTAMYLCATSRGWAGSTDTQYFGPGTRLTVL.

Concerning this clone: Within the sample, other DNA sequences also encode this same CDR3. The rearrangement joins TRBV7-6 to TRBJ2-2, with a weak D call TRBD2 (6 bases). The CDR3 has 14 amino acids. Trimming removed 1 base at V and 6 bases at J, with 9 bases between. In germline, CDR1 is SGHVS, CDR2 FNYEAQ. The CDR3 nucleotides read TGTGCCAGCAGCTTAGGCGGAGGGGCCGGGGAGCTGTTTTTT. Translating it yields CASSLGGGAGELFF.

The chain links TRBV27 to TRBJ2-5; TRBD1 agrees at 7 bases. V shed 3 bases, J shed 0 bases, and the junction held 1 base outside the gene matches. Germline V gene lookup returns CDR1 MNHEY and CDR2 SMNVEV (reference sequence). The length of the CDR3 is 14 residues. The CDR3 reads CASSLGTDQETQYF. CDR3 DNA sequence: TGTGCCAGCAGTTTGGGGACAGACCAAGAGACCCAGTACTTC.

The rearrangement joins TRBV9 to TRBJ2-1; D may be TRBD2 (6 bases). Germline assignment: CDR1 SGDLS and CDR2 YYNGEE. V was cut by 0 bases and J by 2 bases, with 15 bases left in between. This CDR3 is built from 17 residues. The CDR3 is CASSVAGGGMAYNEQFF. Here the CDR3 DNA reads TGTGCCAGCAGCGTAGCTGGTGGGGGGATGGCCTACAATGAGCAGTTCTTC.

This chain joins TRBV28 and TRBJ2-4; possible D gene TRBD2, 6 bases. V dropped 5 bases and J dropped 6 bases, with 14 bases sitting between them. The germline V gene encodes CDR1 MDHEN and CDR2 SYDVKM. The CDR3 covers 14 residues. The DNA of the CDR3 is TGTGCCAGCAGTCGGCGGGGAGGAGGAAACATTCAGTACTTC. Translating it yields CASSRRGGGNIQYF.

The chain combines TRBV28 with TRBJ2-3; maybe TRBD2 (6 bases). CDR3 length equals 14 residues. Per germline, CDR1 MDHEN and CDR2 SYDVKM. The ends were cut back, 3 bases at V and 4 bases at J, with 11 bases in the middle. CDR3 loop: CASSFTGASDTQYF. The CDR3, as DNA: TGTGCCAGCAGTTTTACGGGAGCCTCAGATACGCAGTATTTT.

V is TRBV6-1 and J is TRBJ1-2; 7 bases fit TRBD1. Germline loops: CDR1 MNHNS, CDR2 SASEGT. The V and J ends lost 5 bases and 5 bases, in that order; junction bases with no gene match: 11. CDR3 length: 15 amino acids. The CDR3 region has the DNA TGTGCCAGCAGTATCCGACAGGGATTAGGGTATGGCTACACCTTC. Its protein product is CASSIRQGLGYGYTF.

This sequence joins TRBV27 and TRBJ2-7; D is possibly TRBD2 (5 bases). Trimming stripped 4 bases from V and 0 bases from J, with 10 bases between. From germline, CDR1 is MNHEY and CDR2 SMNVEV (reference sequence). This CDR3 has 14 amino acids. The CDR3 loop is CASSYAGSSYEQYF. The CDR3 nucleotides read TGTGCCAGCAGTTACGCGGGCAGCTCCTACGAGCAGTACTTC.

CDR3 loop: CASSSSNRGAYYGYTF. CDR3 coding DNA: TGTGCCAGCAGTTCCTCTAACAGGGGGGCCTACTATGGCTACACCTTC. V usage is TRBV27 and J usage is TRBJ1-2; the match to TRBD1 covers 8 bases. Trimming removed 4 bases from V and 3 bases from J; junction bases left unmatched: 10. CDR1 and CDR2 (germline): MNHEY, SMNVEV (reference sequence). CDR3 size: 16 residues.

The chain joins TRBV7-9 to TRBJ2-1, with TRBD2 matching over 8 bases. In germline, CDR1 is SEHNR, CDR2 FQNEAQ (reference sequence). V lost 8 bases, J lost 2 bases, and 8 bases stayed unmatched. The CDR3 loop spans 15 amino acids. The CDR3 is CASRATSGTYNEQFF. The CDR3 nucleotides read TGTGCCAGCCGAGCTACTAGCGGCACCTACAATGAGCAGTTCTTC.

The V gene is TRBV19, the J gene TRBJ2-5; 11 bases are a match to TRBD2. The junction had 7 bases not matched to a gene; V was cut back by 5 bases and J by 5 bases. Germline V gives CDR1 LNHDA, CDR2 SQIVND (reference sequence). The CDR3 extends over 15 amino acids. The CDR3 protein is CASSETSGRGETQYF. In nucleotides, the CDR3 is TGTGCCAGTAGTGAAACTAGCGGGAGAGGGGAGACCCAGTACTTC.

This rearrangement joins TRBV13 to TRBJ2-1; no definite D call. Deletions cut 7 bases from V and 0 bases from J, with 10 bases between. Germline CDR1 reads PRHDT; CDR2 reads FYEKMQ (reference sequence). The CDR3 consists of 14 residues. CDR3 protein: CASNTRSSYNEQFF. The CDR3 DNA reads TGTGCCAGCAATACGCGGAGCTCCTACAATGAGCAGTTCTTC.